One sample yielded the 4 T cell receptor beta chains listed below, sequenced in a study of molecular identifiers for immune sequencing clone quantification. MiXCR, run by TCRdb on the PCR reads, gives a single entry per CDR3 protein. Here the sample spans around 82,000 distinct CDR3 sequences, about 20% being singletons. The specimen was naive CD8+ T cells from blood, with Jurkat cell RNA spiked in. Subset noted: FACS-sorted CD8+CD4-CCR7+CD45RA+ naive T cells. These receptor sequences come from a human donor in good health. Some libraries in this study had Jurkat cell RNA spiked in.

As concerns this clonotype: Just one base apart from a much larger clone, this may be a read error. The rearrangement links TRBV12-5 to TRBJ1-1; 7 bases match TRBD1. V dropped 3 bases and J dropped 0; count of bases not matched to a gene: 13. The germline CDR1 and CDR2 sequences are LGHNT and FRNRAP. The CDR3 spans 18 residues. CDR3 sequence reads: CASGFVIRDRDMNTEAFF. CDR3 DNA: TGTGCTAGTGGTTTTGTAATCCGGGACAGAGACATGAACACTGAAGCTTTCTTT.

On this clonotype itself: A much larger clone sits a single nucleotide away, making a read error possible. The rearrangement links TRBV5-4 to TRBJ2-7; 8 positions agree with TRBD2. CDR1 is SGHNT, CDR2 YYREEE, per germline (reference sequence). The V and J ends lost 3 bases and 5 bases, in that order; junction bases with no gene match: 13. The CDR3 is made up of 16 amino acids. In DNA, the CDR3 is TGTGCCAGCAGCTCGATGGGACTAGTGGGAGTAAACGAGCAGTACTTC. Translation gives CASSSMGLVGVNEQYF.

In this sample, this clonotype turned up many times. The V gene is TRBV20-1, the J gene TRBJ2-5; 9 bases fit TRBD2. Unmatched junction bases numbered 4, after V lost 5 bases and J lost 3 bases. CDR3 length: 13 residues. Germline lookup yields CDR1 DFQATT and CDR2 SNEGSKA (reference sequence). The DNA for the CDR3 is TGCAGTGCTCGAAGACTAGCGGAAGAGACCCAGTACTTC. Translation: CSARRLAEETQYF.

This clonotype was seen repeatedly, ten times or more. The chain uses TRBV29-1 and TRBJ1-2, with 10 bases lining up with TRBD1. This CDR3 is built from 16 residues. Trimming took 4 bases from V and 2 from J; bases not matched to a gene: 10. Germline CDR1 SQVTM, CDR2 ANQGSEA. CDR3 nucleotides: TGCAGCGTTGTTTTGCCGGGACAGGGGTGGAACTATGGCTACACCTTC. This encodes CSVVLPGQGWNYGYTF.